These T cell receptor beta chains were read from a single sample in a study of blood T cell repertoires in COVID-19. The data were produced by immunoSEQ multiplex PCR, yet TCRdb's version contains in-frame clones alone and is incomplete. The data show 150,000 or so clones, roughly 83% seen once. Sequenced: peripheral blood. These receptors were taken from a woman aged 55-70 years with acute or convalescent COVID-19. The CDR3 runs from the conserved cysteine through the conserved F or W. D genes are given only for firm matches. Clone size is shown for a subset of rows, as once, few, many or a class of expanded clone.

clone_size | d_call | j_call | v_call | cdr3_nt | cdr3_aa
NA | NA | TRBJ1-6 | TRBV9 | TGTGCCAGCAGCGTCAGCCAGGTCGAAAATTCACCCCTCCACTTT | CASSVSQVENSPLHF
NA | NA | TRBJ1-4 | TRBV4-1 | TGCGCCAGCAGCCAAGGTGTCTCCCGGGGGGAAAAACTGTTTTTT | CASSQGVSRGEKLFF
NA | NA | TRBJ2-3 | TRBV6-1 | TGTGCCAGCAGTGATTACACAGATACGCAGTATTTT | CASSDYTDTQYF
NA | NA | TRBJ1-3 | TRBV19 | TGTGCCAGTAGTATAGGAGTCTCTGGAAACACCATATATTTT | CASSIGVSGNTIYF
NA | NA | TRBJ2-3 | TRBV15 | TGTGCCACCAGCAGAGATGGAGGGGCTGAAGGCACAGATACGCAGTATTTT | CATSRDGGAEGTDTQYF
NA | NA | TRBJ2-2 | TRBV30 | TGTGCCTGGGTCCCTGCTGGGCTTTCCACCGGGGAGCTGTTTTTT | CAWVPAGLSTGELFF
NA | TRBD1 | TRBJ2-1 | TRBV7-2 | TGTGCCAGCAGCTCCCCAGGGGGCCTTAGCTCCTACAATGAGCAGTTCTTC | CASSSPGGLSSYNEQFF
NA | NA | TRBJ1-6 | TRBV6-5 | TGTGCCAGCAAAGGTTCGATGGGGGGGAATTCACCCCTCCACTTT | CASKGSMGGNSPLHF
NA | TRBD1 | TRBJ1-2 | TRBV6-1 | TGTGCCAGCAGTGAAGGGACAGGGCTATATGGCTACACCTTC | CASSEGTGLYGYTF
NA | TRBD2 | TRBJ2-1 | TRBV7-3 | TGTGCCAGCAGCTTAACTGAGACTAGCGCGAGTGAGCAGTTCTTC | CASSLTETSASEQFF
NA | NA | TRBJ1-1 | TRBV5-5 | TGTGCCAGCAGCTTCGTGAACACTGAAGCTTTCTTT | CASSFVNTEAFF
NA | NA | TRBJ2-3 | TRBV6-1 | TGTGCCAGCAGTGAAAGCAGGGGGGCTTTCGCAGATACGCAGTATTTT | CASSESRGAFADTQYF
NA | TRBD1 | TRBJ1-1 | TRBV5-1 | TGCGCCAGCAGCTTCCCGGACAGGGGAAACACTGAAGCTTTCTTT | CASSFPDRGNTEAFF
NA | TRBD1 | TRBJ2-2 | TRBV19 | TGTGCCAGTAGTTTGGGACAGGGGGCAAACACCGGGGAGCTGTTTTTT | CASSLGQGANTGELFF
NA | TRBD1 | TRBJ1-2 | TRBV19 | TGTGCCAGTAGTATAGGCGGACAGGCTGTGGCTTATGGCTACACCTTC | CASSIGGQAVAYGYTF
few | NA | TRBJ2-2 | TRBV2 | TGTGCCAGCAGTGAGTTTAATTCCCTCGCGAACACCGGGGAGCTGTTTTTT | CASSEFNSLANTGELFF
NA | TRBD1 | TRBJ1-4 | TRBV4-1 | TGCGCCAGCAGCCGAGACCAACAGGGGCGAAGCCTGATCGGGCATGAAAAACTGTTTTTT | CASSRDQQGRSLIGHEKLFF
NA | NA | TRBJ1-6 | TRBV9 | TGTGCCAGCAGCCTCGGCTATAATTCACCCCTCCACTTT | CASSLGYNSPLHF
NA | TRBD1 | TRBJ2-7 | TRBV4-1 | TGCGCCAGCAGCCAGCCCTCCCGGGACAGCTCCTACGAGCAGTACTTC | CASSQPSRDSSYEQYF
NA | NA | TRBJ2-3 | TRBV4-1 | TGCGCCAGCAGCCAAAGCGCTCCAGGGTTGGACACAGATACGCAGTATTTT | CASSQSAPGLDTDTQYF
NA | TRBD1 | TRBJ1-1 | TRBV2 | TGTGCCAGCAGCGTACAGGGGGTCCGGAACACTGAAGCTTTCTTT | CASSVQGVRNTEAFF
NA | NA | TRBJ1-5 | TRBV30 | TGTGCCTGGAATGCAGGTCCTAATCAGCCCCAGCATTTT | CAWNAGPNQPQHF
few | TRBD2 | TRBJ2-1 | TRBV5-1 | TGCGCCAGCAGCTTCCAATTGAGTAGCGGGGGGGCCAACAATGAGCAGTTCTTC | CASSFQLSSGGANNEQFF
NA | TRBD2 | TRBJ2-4 | TRBV2 | TGTGCCAGCGGCGGGACTAGCGCCCCGGGGGAAATTCAGTACTTC | CASGGTSAPGEIQYF
NA | TRBD1 | TRBJ2-1 | TRBV19 | TGTGCCAGTAGTGTCCGGGACAGGGCTTACAATGAGCAGTTCTTC | CASSVRDRAYNEQFF
NA | NA | TRBJ1-2 | TRBV5-1 | TGCGCCAGCAGCCAACTGGGGGGACCTAACTATGGCTACACCTTC | CASSQLGGPNYGYTF
NA | NA | TRBJ2-1 | TRBV11-2 | TGTGCCAGCAGCTTAGATAGCCGGAAATCCAATGAGCAGTTCTTC | CASSLDSRKSNEQFF
NA | TRBD1 | TRBJ1-6 | TRBV19 | TGTGCCAGTAGTATGGACAGGGGAGGATTCCCCCTCCACTTT | CASSMDRGGFPLHF
once | NA | TRBJ1-2 | TRBV4-2 | TGTGCCAGCAGCCAAGCCCCGGCTAACTATGGCTACACCTTC | CASSQAPANYGYTF
NA | NA | TRBJ1-3 | TRBV7-8 | TGTGCCAGCAGCTTAGGGATTGTGGGGCACTCTGGAAACACCATATATTTT | CASSLGIVGHSGNTIYF
NA | NA | TRBJ1-1 | TRBV6-5 | TGTGCCAGCAGCGAGGGACATTCGAACACTGAAGCTTTCTTT | CASSEGHSNTEAFF
NA | TRBD1 | TRBJ1-6 | TRBV25-1 | TGTGCCAGCACCGCGCGGGACAGCTATAATTCACCCCTCCACTTT | CASTARDSYNSPLHF
NA | TRBD1 | TRBJ2-7 | TRBV9 | TGTGCCAGCAGCACCTCTCGTGAGAGGGGGCGCAACGAGCAGTACTTC | CASSTSRERGRNEQYF
NA | NA | TRBJ2-7 | TRBV27 | TGTGCCAGCAGTTCCTCGGAGGCGGGCACAGCCTACGAGCAGTACTTC | CASSSSEAGTAYEQYF
NA | NA | TRBJ2-7 | TRBV5-6 | TGTGCCAGCAGCTTCACGACTGCCCCCGAGCAGTACTTC | CASSFTTAPEQYF
NA | NA | TRBJ2-2 | TRBV30 | TGTGCCTGGAGTGTAACAAGGGGCTACACCGGGGAGCTGTTTTTT | CAWSVTRGYTGELFF
NA | NA | TRBJ1-5 | TRBV4-1 | TGCGCCAGCAGCCAAGGCGGGCCGATAAGCAATCAGCCCCAGCATTTT | CASSQGGPISNQPQHF
NA | NA | TRBJ1-5 | TRBV30 | TGTGCCTGGAGCAAAGGGGGCAATCAGCCCCAGCATTTT | CAWSKGGNQPQHF
many | TRBD1 | TRBJ1-1 | TRBV6-5 | TGTGCCAGCAGGGAGGGGGCGGAAGCTTTCTTT | CASREGAEAFF
once | NA | TRBJ2-5 | TRBV5-1 | TGCGCCAGCAGCTCCCTATTCCAAGAGACCCAGTACTTC | CASSSLFQETQYF
few | NA | TRBJ2-1 | TRBV9 | TGTGCCAGCTCACCTGAGAGCTACAATGAGCAGTTCTTC | CASSPESYNEQFF
NA | TRBD1 | TRBJ1-2 | TRBV3-1/TRBV3-2 | TGTGCCAGCAGCCCGATTCAGGGGGTGAACTATGGCTACACCTTC | CASSPIQGVNYGYTF
NA | NA | TRBJ2-5 | TRBV5-5 | TGTGCCAGCAGCCTGCCCGGGGAGACCCAGTACTTC | CASSLPGETQYF
NA | TRBD1 | TRBJ1-1 | TRBV27 | TGTGCCAGCAGTCCCAGAATAGGGACAGGGAACACTGAAGCTTTCTTT | CASSPRIGTGNTEAFF
once | TRBD1 | TRBJ2-2 | TRBV2 | TGTGCCAGCAGTATAGACAGGGGGAACACCGGGGAGCTGTTTTTT | CASSIDRGNTGELFF
once | NA | TRBJ1-4 | TRBV7-9 | TGTGCCAGCAGCTTGGTCCCGGGGGAAAAACTGTTTTTT | CASSLVPGEKLFF
NA | TRBD2 | TRBJ2-5 | TRBV29-1 | TGCAGCGTTGACGGGCTAGCGGGGGGACAAGAGACCCAGTACTTC | CSVDGLAGGQETQYF
NA | TRBD1 | TRBJ1-1 | TRBV7-3 | TGTGCCAGCAGCCGACAGGGTAACACTGAAGCTTTCTTT | CASSRQGNTEAFF
NA | NA | TRBJ1-5 | TRBV5-5 | TGTGCCAGCAGCCCCATCCGCAATCAGCCCCAGCATTTT | CASSPIRNQPQHF
NA | NA | TRBJ2-2 | TRBV18 | TGTGCCAGCTCACCGGGCCCGAACACCGGGGAGCTGTTTTTT | CASSPGPNTGELFF
NA | NA | TRBJ1-6 | TRBV3-1/TRBV3-2 | TGTGCCAGCACCTCATACCCCCAGGGAAATTCACCCCTCCACTTT | CASTSYPQGNSPLHF
once | NA | TRBJ1-4 | TRBV6-6 | TGTGCCAGCAGTCACTTACAGGCGACAAATGAAAAACTGTTTTTT | CASSHLQATNEKLFF
NA | NA | TRBJ2-5 | TRBV18 | TGTGCCAGCTCACTTTCACCGGGACCTGGGGGAGGAGAGACCCAGTACTTC | CASSLSPGPGGGETQYF
NA | NA | TRBJ2-5 | TRBV18 | TGTGCCAGCGCTTGGACAGACCAAGAGACCCAGTACTTC | CASAWTDQETQYF
NA | NA | TRBJ1-2 | TRBV20-1 | TGCAGTGCTAGTCAGGGTTCCGGCTACACCTTC | CSASQGSGYTF